Following are 14 T cell receptor beta chains from one sample sequenced in a study of blood T cell repertoires in COVID-19. Method: immunoSEQ multiplex PCR; TCRdb's copy keeps in-frame clones and lacks some. The sample includes roughly 260,000 clones, over 80% of them seen just once. The specimen was PBMCs or T cells enriched from blood (not recorded which). The receptors stem from a woman aged 18 to 35 who had recovered from COVID-19.

This sequence joins TRBV4-3 and TRBJ1-1; D uncertain. Germline CDR1 and CDR2: LGHNA and YSLEER. The CDR3 is 15 amino acids. V shed 0 bases and J shed 1 base, with 9 bases lying between them. As DNA, the CDR3 is TGCGCCAGCAGCCAAGATATGGAGGCGAACACTGAAGCTTTCTTT. The encoded protein is CASSQDMEANTEAFF.

The chain combines TRBV19 with TRBJ1-5, with a tentative D call TRBD1 (5 bases). CDR1 is LNHDA, CDR2 SQIVND, per germline (reference sequence). This CDR3 has 16 amino acids. V lost 1 base, J lost 3 bases, and 13 bases lay in between. The CDR3 reads CASSIVAGQVNQPQHF. The CDR3 DNA sequence: TGTGCCAGTAGTATAGTAGCAGGGCAAGTCAATCAGCCCCAGCATTTT.

The genes are TRBV9 and TRBJ2-1, with 7 nucleotides matching TRBD2. This CDR3 has 14 amino acids. Germline lookup yields CDR1 SGDLS and CDR2 YYNGEE. V was clipped by 4 bases and J by 13 bases; unmatched bases: 14. CDR3: CASSPGVRGDHQFF. The CDR3 DNA reads TGTGCCAGCAGCCCCGGGGTCCGGGGGGACCATCAGTTCTTC.

V is TRBV5-1 and J is TRBJ2-7; 13 nucleotides agree with TRBD2. Per germline, CDR1 SGHRS and CDR2 YFSETQ. The junction had 13 bases not matched to a gene; V was cut back by 0 bases and J by 4 bases. The CDR3 extends over 19 amino acids. CDR3 nucleotides: TGCGCCAGCAGCTTGGAACCTCCACGCACTAGCGGGAGGGTTTACGAGCAGTACTTC. Its translation: CASSLEPPRTSGRVYEQYF.

The CDR3 loop is CASSFGPQGEQYF. CDR3 DNA sequence: TGTGCCAGCAGTTTTGGCCCGCAGGGCGAGCAGTACTTC. The V and J genes are TRBV27 and TRBJ2-7, with a weak D call TRBD1 (5 bases). V lost 3 bases and J 6 bases, leaving 12 bases between the germline ends. This CDR3 has 13 amino acids. Germline V CDR1 and CDR2: MNHEY, SMNVEV (reference sequence).

The V gene is TRBV13, the J gene TRBJ1-2; possibly TRBD1 for D (5 bases). Germline values: CDR1 PRHDT, CDR2 FYEKMQ (reference sequence). Deletions cut 5 bases from V and 4 bases from J, with 14 bases between. The CDR3 is 14 amino acids. The CDR3 nucleotides read TGTGCCAGCAGCGCCCGACAGCCCGTCTATGGCTACACCTTC. Translated: CASSARQPVYGYTF.

The chain links TRBV27 to TRBJ1-6; D is perhaps TRBD1 (5 bases). This CDR3 has 15 amino acids. The germline V gene encodes CDR1 MNHEY and CDR2 SMNVEV (reference sequence). V dropped 0 bases and J dropped 8 bases, with 11 bases sitting between them. The CDR3 sequence: CASSLSIQVHSPLHF. The CDR3 DNA reads as TGTGCCAGCAGTTTATCGATACAGGTTCATTCACCCCTCCACTTT.

The rearrangement links TRBV29-1 to TRBJ2-5, with D tentatively TRBD2 (6 bases). Trimming removed 7 bases at V and 5 bases at J, with 14 bases between. The length of the CDR3 is 12 residues. Looked up from germline, CDR1 is SQVTM and CDR2 is ANQGSEA. The CDR3 sequence: CSAWDSSETQYF. The CDR3 nucleotides are TGCAGCGCCTGGGACTCCTCGGAGACCCAGTACTTC.

This chain joins TRBV11-1 and TRBJ1-5; TRBD1 matches at 11 bases. Germline trimming cut 5 bases from V and 2 bases from J; bases unmatched to any gene: 5. This CDR3 is 16 amino acids long. In germline, CDR1 is SGHAT, CDR2 FQDESV (reference sequence). CDR3 bases: TGTGCCAGCAGCCTAGTGGGACAGGGGGGCAATCAGCCCCAGCATTTT. This sequence encodes CASSLVGQGGNQPQHF. The full variable domain, with the rest looked up from reference TRBV11-1 and TRBJ1-5, is EAEVAQSPRYKITEKSQAVAFWCDPISGHATLYWYRQILGQGPELLVQFQDESVVDDSQLPKDRFSAERLKGVDSTLKIQPAELGDSAMYLCASSLVGQGGNQPQHFGDGTRLSIL.

Only one count was recorded for this clone. V usage is TRBV5-1 and J usage is TRBJ1-3; no reliable D call. This CDR3 spans 13 amino acids. The V end lost 0 bases, the J end lost 8 bases, and 9 bases lay between the germline ends. Germline V gives CDR1 SGHRS, CDR2 YFSETQ. CDR3 protein: CASSLAVEDTIYF. CDR3 nucleotide sequence: TGCGCCAGCAGCTTGGCCGTGGAGGACACCATATATTTT.

The chain combines TRBV6-5 with TRBJ1-1; 9 positions match TRBD1. CDR3 length: 14 residues. CDR1 and CDR2 (germline): MNHEY, SVGAGI. V gave up 5 bases and J gave up 6 bases; unmatched junction bases: 7. The CDR3 protein is CASSRTGVLPEAFF. CDR3 bases: TGTGCCAGCAGTCGGACAGGGGTTCTGCCTGAAGCTTTCTTT.

This clone was seen a handful of times. V is TRBV7-9 and J is TRBJ2-7, with 7 bases identical to TRBD1. Looked up from germline, CDR1 is SEHNR and CDR2 is FQNEAQ (reference sequence). This CDR3 spans 16 amino acids. The J segment lost 1 base and the V segment lost 5 bases, leaving 11 bases of the junction unmatched. The chain's CDR3 is CASSEVRDSLSYEQYF. Here the CDR3 DNA reads TGTGCCAGCAGCGAGGTCCGGGACAGCCTTTCCTACGAGCAGTACTTC. The variable domain in full, with the rest retrieved from reference TRBV7-9 and TRBJ2-7, is DTGVSQNPRHKITKRGQNVTFRCDPISEHNRLYWYRQTLGQGPEFLTYFQNEAQLEKSRLLSDRFSAERPKGSFSTLEIQRTEQGDSAMYLCASSEVRDSLSYEQYFGPGTRLTVT.

This clone was detected only a few times. The chain has TRBV2 and TRBJ2-1; the match to TRBD2 covers 9 bases. The CDR3 has 16 amino acids. With V trimmed by 4 bases and J by 9 bases, 13 bases remained unmatched. CDR1 is SNHLY, CDR2 FYNNEI, per germline. The CDR3 loop reads CASSGGLAGGPGEQFF. CDR3 bases: TGTGCCAGCAGTGGGGGATTGGCGGGAGGGCCAGGTGAGCAGTTCTTC.

The chain joins TRBV7-2 to TRBJ2-1; 7 bases are a match to TRBD2. This CDR3 comprises 14 residues. The germline V gene has CDR1 SGHTA and CDR2 FQGNSA. After removal of 5 bases from V and 4 bases from J, the junction contained 5 bases not matched to a gene. CDR3 bases: TGTGCCAGCAGCCCAACGCGGGGGTACAATGAGCAGTTCTTC. Translating it yields CASSPTRGYNEQFF.